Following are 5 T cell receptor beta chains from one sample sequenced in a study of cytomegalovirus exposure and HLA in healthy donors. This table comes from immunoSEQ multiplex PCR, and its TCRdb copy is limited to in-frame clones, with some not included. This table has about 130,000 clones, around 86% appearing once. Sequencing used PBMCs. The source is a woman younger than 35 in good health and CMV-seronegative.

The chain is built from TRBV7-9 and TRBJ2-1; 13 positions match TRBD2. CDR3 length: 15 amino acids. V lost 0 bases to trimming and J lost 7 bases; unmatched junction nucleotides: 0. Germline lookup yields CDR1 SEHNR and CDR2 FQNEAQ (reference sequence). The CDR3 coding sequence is TGTGCCAGCAGCTTAGCGACTAGCGGGAGGAATGAGCAGTTCTTC. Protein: CASSLATSGRNEQFF. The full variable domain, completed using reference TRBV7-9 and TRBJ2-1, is DTGVSQNPRHKITKRGQNVTFRCDPISEHNRLYWYRQTLGQGPEFLTYFQNEAQLEKSRLLSDRFSAERPKGSFSTLEIQRTEQGDSAMYLCASSLATSGRNEQFFGPGTRLTVL.

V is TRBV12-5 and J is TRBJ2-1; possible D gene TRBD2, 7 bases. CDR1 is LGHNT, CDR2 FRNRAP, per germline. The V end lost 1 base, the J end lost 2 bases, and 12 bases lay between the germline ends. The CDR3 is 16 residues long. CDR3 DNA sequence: TGTGCTAGTGGTTTGGGGGCGGGGGCTACCTACAATGAGCAGTTCTTC. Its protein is CASGLGAGATYNEQFF.

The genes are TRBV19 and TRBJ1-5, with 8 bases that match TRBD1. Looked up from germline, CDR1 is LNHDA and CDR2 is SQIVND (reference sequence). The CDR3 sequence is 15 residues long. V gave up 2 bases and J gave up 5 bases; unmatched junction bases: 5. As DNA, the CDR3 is TGTGCCAGTAGTATACTGACAGGGGAATATCAGCCCCAGCATTTT. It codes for CASSILTGEYQPQHF.

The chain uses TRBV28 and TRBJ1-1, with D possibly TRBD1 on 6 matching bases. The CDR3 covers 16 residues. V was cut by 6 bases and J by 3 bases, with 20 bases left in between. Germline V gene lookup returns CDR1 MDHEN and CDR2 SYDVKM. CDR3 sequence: CASSPFNFGQHTEAFF. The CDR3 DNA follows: TGTGCCAGCAGCCCATTTAATTTCGGACAGCACACTGAAGCTTTCTTT.

The CDR3 sequence: CASSSRGGEKLFF. CDR3 DNA: TGTGCCAGCAGCTCACGGGGGGGTGAAAAACTGTTTTTT. This sequence joins TRBV7-3 and TRBJ1-4; possibly TRBD1 for D (5 bases). Between the trimmed V and J ends, which lost 4 bases and 7 bases, there was a span of 10 bases. The germline V gene has CDR1 SGHTA and CDR2 FQGTGA. The CDR3 spans 13 residues.